Each of the 24 T cell receptor beta chains below was sequenced from the same sample in a study of cytomegalovirus exposure and HLA in healthy donors. Both 60 Vbeta primers and 13 Jbeta primers went into the PCR. Produced via immunoSEQ multiplex PCR; TCRdb's table is partial and in-frame only. The sample contains under 150,000 clones, 80% to 85% of which appear only once. Material for sequencing was PBMCs. Receptors were obtained from a male donor in good health and CMV-seronegative.

CDR3 bases: TGTGCCAGCACCGAGAGGGTGAACACTGAAGCTTTCTTT. Residues: CASTERVNTEAFF. The chain is built from TRBV6-5 and TRBJ1-1; D gene ambiguous. V was clipped by 7 bases and J by 0 bases, with 9 bases between them. Germline loops: CDR1 MNHEY, CDR2 SVGAGI. The length of the CDR3 is 13 residues.

In DNA, the CDR3 is TGTGCCAGCAGCAATTATATGAGCTCCTACAATGAGCAGTTCTTC. It encodes CASSNYMSSYNEQFF. The V gene is TRBV5-8, the J gene TRBJ2-1; no clear D gene. Looked up from germline, CDR1 is SGHTS and CDR2 is YDEGEE. The CDR3 is 15 amino acids. V dropped 4 bases and J dropped 0 bases, with 11 bases sitting between them. The entire variable domain, with the rest obtained from reference TRBV5-8 and TRBJ2-1, is as follows: EAGVTQSPTHLIKTRGQQATLRCSPISGHTSVYWYQQALGLGLQFLLWYDEGEERNRGNFPPRFSGRQFPNYSSELNVNALELEDSALYLCASSNYMSSYNEQFFGPGTRLTVL.

The CDR3 DNA reads TGTGCCAGCAGCCAAGCAGGGGGCATGAACACTGAAGCTTTCTTT. It specifies CASSQAGGMNTEAFF. The chain combines TRBV4-2 with TRBJ1-1, with 8 bases that match TRBD1. Losses at the gene ends were 1 base for V and 0 bases for J; bases not matched to a gene: 1. From germline, CDR1 is LGHNA and CDR2 YNFKEQ. The CDR3 consists of 15 residues.

This chain joins TRBV14 and TRBJ2-7; possible D gene TRBD1, 6 bases. This CDR3 contains 14 residues. The germline V gene has CDR1 SGHDN and CDR2 FVKESK. V was pared by 1 base and J by 6 bases, with 13 bases between. The CDR3 loop reads CASSQVQGYFEQYF. The CDR3 DNA is TGTGCCAGCAGCCAAGTGCAGGGGTACTTCGAGCAGTACTTC.

The V and J genes are TRBV28 and TRBJ1-2; TRBD1 is a possible D gene (5 bases). The CDR3 consists of 17 residues. The germline V gene encodes CDR1 MDHEN and CDR2 SYDVKM. V was clipped by 6 bases and J by 3 bases, with 23 bases between them. The CDR3 loop reads CASSNILFTGSDYGYTF. The CDR3 DNA sequence: TGTGCCAGCAGCAACATTCTTTTCACAGGATCCGACTATGGCTACACCTTC.

This clone appeared once. The chain employs TRBV4-1 and TRBJ2-1, with D possibly TRBD1 on 6 matching bases. Trimming pared 1 base from V and 7 bases from J, leaving 14 bases between. Germline CDR1 is MGHRA and CDR2 is YSYEKL. The CDR3 sequence is 15 residues long. CDR3 DNA sequence: TGCGCCAGCAGCCAAGGGGACATATACCCGAATGAGCAGTTCTTC. Translated: CASSQGDIYPNEQFF.

CDR3 amino acids: CASSTLNSNIQYF. CDR3 sequence (DNA): TGTGCCAGCAGTACCCTAAACTCTAACATTCAGTACTTC. The rearrangement uses TRBV28 and TRBJ2-4; D unresolved. V was trimmed by 5 bases and J by 7 bases, leaving 12 bases between them. This CDR3 region has 13 residues. The germline gives CDR1 MDHEN, CDR2 SYDVKM.

CDR3 protein: CASSLGHISAGSGNTIYF. CDR3 DNA sequence: TGCGCCAGCAGCTTGGGCCACATTTCAGCAGGCTCTGGAAACACCATATATTTT. This chain connects TRBV5-1 to TRBJ1-3; D is undetermined. Trimming removed 0 bases at V and 0 bases at J, with 16 bases between. The CDR3 runs 18 residues. Germline lookup yields CDR1 SGHRS and CDR2 YFSETQ.

This clone was counted once. This chain connects TRBV11-3 to TRBJ2-7; 7 bases map to TRBD1. The germline gives CDR1 SGHNT, CDR2 YENEEA. This CDR3 comprises 15 residues. The V segment lost 1 base and the J segment 5 bases; nucleotides outside the gene matches: 8. The CDR3 DNA sequence: TGTGCCAGCAGCTTAGGCGGGCAGGGGGTACACGAGCAGTACTTC. Protein sequence: CASSLGGQGVHEQYF. Together with reference TRBV11-3 and TRBJ2-7, the CDR3 gives the full variable domain: EAGVVQSPRYKIIEKKQPVAFWCNPISGHNTLYWYLQNLGQGPELLIRYENEEAVDDSQLPKDRFSAERLKGVDSTLKIQPAELGDSAVYLCASSLGGQGVHEQYFGPGTRLTVT.

This chain uses TRBV7-2 with TRBJ1-4; no reliable D call. The CDR3 sequence is 14 residues long. Trimming stripped 4 bases from V and 5 bases from J, with 11 bases between. Germline values: CDR1 SGHTA, CDR2 FQGNSA. The CDR3 loop is CASSSRSRNEKLFF. The CDR3 bases are TGTGCCAGCAGCTCGAGGAGTCGCAATGAAAAACTGTTTTTT.

The sample holds a few counts of this clone. CDR3 bases: TGTGCCAGCAGTTTGAGAAGACTAGATACGCAGTATTTT. Its translation is CASSLRRLDTQYF. V and J are TRBV27 and TRBJ2-3; D ambiguous. Deletions cut 3 bases from V and 5 bases from J, with 9 bases between. This CDR3 spans 13 amino acids. In germline, CDR1 is MNHEY, CDR2 SMNVEV (reference sequence).

This clone was seen a few times. CDR3 sequence: CASSQETIQTYEQYF. The CDR3 bases are TGCGCCAGCAGCCAAGAGACTATCCAGACCTACGAGCAGTACTTC. The V call is TRBV4-1, the J call TRBJ2-7; D is possibly TRBD2 (5 bases). CDR1 MGHRA and CDR2 YSYEKL come from the germline V gene. The CDR3 consists of 15 residues. Between the trimmed V and J ends, which lost 0 bases and 2 bases, there was a span of 11 bases.

The chain recombines TRBV5-1 with TRBJ2-7; 10 positions match TRBD1. CDR3 length equals 14 residues. Unmatched junction bases numbered 7, after V lost 4 bases and J lost 6 bases. The V gene's germline CDR1 is SGHRS and CDR2 YFSETQ. Here the CDR3 DNA reads TGCGCCAGCAGCCCTACTGGGACAGGGGTCGAGCAGTACTTC. It yields the protein CASSPTGTGVEQYF.

This rearrangement joins TRBV2 to TRBJ1-1, with 9 nucleotides matching TRBD1. The germline gives CDR1 SNHLY, CDR2 FYNNEI. Trimming removed 7 bases from V and 2 bases from J; junction bases left unmatched: 2. The CDR3 runs 13 residues. CDR3 loop: CASMDRGNTEAFF. The CDR3, as DNA: TGTGCCAGCATGGACAGGGGAAACACTGAAGCTTTCTTT.

This clone was picked up a small number of times. The CDR3: CASSLGQLVNYGYTF. In nucleotides, the CDR3 is TGCGCCAGCAGCCTGGGACAGCTTGTCAACTATGGCTACACCTTC. The rearrangement joins TRBV4-1 to TRBJ1-2, with 7 bases identical to TRBD1. CDR1 MGHRA and CDR2 YSYEKL come from the germline V gene. This CDR3 spans 15 amino acids. V lost 4 bases and J lost 2; bases outside the gene matches: 7.

The V call is TRBV28, the J call TRBJ2-7; perhaps TRBD2 as D (5 bases). Germline CDR1 and CDR2: MDHEN and SYDVKM. V gave up 5 bases and J gave up 2 bases, with 13 bases separating them. There are 14 residues in the CDR3. Here the CDR3 reads CASSRQSGTYEQYF. CDR3 bases: TGTGCCAGCAGTCGCCAATCGGGGACCTACGAGCAGTACTTC.

The chain combines TRBV6-6 with TRBJ1-2; 9 nucleotides align to TRBD1. With 2 bases clipped from V and 8 bases from J, the junction kept 6 bases outside the gene matches. CDR1 and CDR2 from the germline V gene are MNHNY and SVGAGI (reference sequence). This CDR3 is 14 amino acids long. The CDR3 sequence is CASSYGDRVSGYTF. CDR3 bases: TGTGCCAGCAGTTACGGGGACAGGGTCAGCGGCTACACCTTC.

About this clone itself: At one boundary the junction diverges from the germline segment, which might be a read error. The V gene is TRBV7-9, the J gene TRBJ2-1; 11 bases map to TRBD1. The CDR3 consists of 16 residues. The V gene's germline CDR1 is SEHNR and CDR2 FQNEAQ (reference sequence). CDR3 bases: TGTTCCAGCAGCTTTGCGGACAGGGGGCTTTTCAATGAGCAGTTCTTC. It encodes CSSSFADRGLFNEQFF.

The chain joins TRBV2 to TRBJ1-5; 9 bases align to TRBD1. From germline, CDR1 is SNHLY and CDR2 FYNNEI. This CDR3 spans 16 amino acids. With V trimmed by 5 bases and J by 3 bases, 8 bases remained unmatched. CDR3 DNA: TGTGCCAGCAGTCACCAACGGGACAGGGACAATCAGCCCCAGCATTTT. Translated: CASSHQRDRDNQPQHF.

This chain joins TRBV7-9 and TRBJ1-2, with TRBD1 matching 10 bases. Germline-derived CDR1 and CDR2 are SEHNR and FQNEAQ (reference sequence). The CDR3 runs to 14 residues. Trimming at V came to 3 bases and at J to 6 bases, leaving 4 bases not matched to a gene. In nucleotides, the CDR3 is TGTGCCAGCAGCTTCTGGGGGACAGGGGATGGCTACACCTTC. It translates to CASSFWGTGDGYTF.

The chain carries TRBV19 and TRBJ1-2, with 7 nucleotides matching TRBD1. The germline V gene has CDR1 LNHDA and CDR2 SQIVND (reference sequence). J lost 5 bases, V lost 5 bases, and 8 bases had no gene match. The CDR3 loop spans 14 amino acids. CDR3 bases: TGTGCCAGTAGTCCAGGACAGGAATGGTATGGCTACACCTTC. It is translated as CASSPGQEWYGYTF.

This chain joins TRBV2 and TRBJ2-1, with 10 bases aligning to TRBD1. The ends lost 4 bases at V and 7 bases at J; junction bases unmatched: 4. Germline assignment: CDR1 SNHLY and CDR2 FYNNEI. The CDR3 loop spans 14 amino acids. The CDR3 loop is CASSAGTGDNEQFF. The CDR3 region has the DNA TGTGCCAGCAGTGCCGGGACAGGGGATAATGAGCAGTTCTTC.

The table lists this clone with a count of one. V is TRBV4-3 and J is TRBJ2-3; no firm D call. CDR1 and CDR2 from the germline V gene are LGHNA and YSLEER. Trimming removed 1 base from V and 4 bases from J, with 9 bases in between. The CDR3 is 14 amino acids. The CDR3 DNA follows: TGCGCCAGCAGCCAAGCTCTAAATGCAGATACGCAGTATTTT. This translates into CASSQALNADTQYF.

The CDR3 loop reads CASSLEGGENEKLFF. The CDR3 DNA is TGTGCCAGCAGCTTAGAGGGGGGGGAGAATGAAAAACTGTTTTTT. V usage is TRBV6-5 and J usage is TRBJ1-4, with D perhaps matching TRBD1 (6 bases). The CDR3 sequence is 15 residues long. Germline lookup yields CDR1 MNHEY and CDR2 SVGAGI. V lost 6 bases, J lost 5 bases, and 16 bases lay in between.